This is a list of T cell receptor beta chains from one sample in a study of cytomegalovirus exposure and HLA in healthy donors. The method was immunoSEQ multiplex PCR; TCRdb's version includes in-frame clones alone and lacks a portion of them. This sample has 250,000 to 350,000 clones; 70% to 90% occur once, and the top ten carry 0.7% to 0.85%. The sequenced material came from PBMCs. The origin of the receptors is a young woman in good health and CMV-seronegative. CDR3s include the opening cysteine and the closing phenylalanine or tryptophan. D genes are given only for firm matches. Only part of the rows carry a size: once, few, many, or a class if the clone is expanded.

clone_size j_call v_call d_call cdr3_aa cdr3_nt
once TRBJ2-1 TRBV27 - CASSFGGNSYNEQFF TGTGCCAGCAGTTTTGGCGGGAACTCCTACAATGAGCAGTTCTTC
- TRBJ2-4 TRBV19 - CASSIFSGSEKNIQYF TGTGCCAGTAGTATCTTTTCCGGGAGCGAGAAAAACATTCAGTACTTC
few TRBJ1-5 TRBV6-5 TRBD1 CASSRGRWQPQHF TGTGCCAGCAGTAGGGGGCGCTGGCAGCCCCAGCATTTT
- TRBJ1-2 TRBV5-4 - CASSLEQTAYGYTF TGTGCCAGCAGCTTGGAGCAGACAGCCTATGGCTACACCTTC
- TRBJ1-5 TRBV28 - CASSRRGQPQHF TGTGCCAGCAGTCGGCGAGGACAGCCCCAGCATTTT
few TRBJ1-1 TRBV18 TRBD1 CASSPDRDTEAFF TGTGCCAGCTCACCTGACAGGGACACTGAAGCTTTCTTT
- TRBJ2-5 TRBV5-1 - CASSLPEETQYF TGCGCCAGCAGCTTACCGGAAGAGACCCAGTACTTC
once TRBJ2-3 TRBV11-2 TRBD2 CASSWEREGPDTQYF TGTGCCAGCAGCTGGGAGCGGGAGGGCCCAGATACGCAGTATTTT
- TRBJ1-5 TRBV6-1 TRBD1 CASRTGQGKGQPQHF TGTGCCAGCAGAACGGGACAGGGGAAGGGTCAGCCCCAGCATTTT
- TRBJ2-2 TRBV9 TRBD2 CASSVGSSGGTGELFF TGTGCCAGCAGCGTAGGGTCTAGCGGAGGCACCGGGGAGCTGTTTTTT
- TRBJ2-3 TRBV7-9 TRBD2 CASSSGLPTATDTQYF TGTGCCAGCAGCTCGGGACTACCTACCGCCACAGATACGCAGTATTTT
few TRBJ2-2 TRBV28 - CASSGRAGSNTGELFF TGTGCCAGCAGCGGACGGGCGGGATCGAACACCGGGGAGCTGTTTTTT
- TRBJ1-5 TRBV6-5 - CASSYSSGSNQPQHF TGTGCCAGCAGTTACTCGTCAGGAAGCAATCAGCCCCAGCATTTT
- TRBJ2-2 TRBV2 TRBD2 CASRKRDRTGELFF TGTGCCAGCAGAAAGCGGGACCGCACCGGGGAGCTGTTTTTT
- TRBJ2-1 TRBV7-6 - CASSQYRMSGPYNEQFF TGTGCCAGCAGCCAATATCGAATGTCAGGTCCCTACAATGAGCAGTTCTTC
few TRBJ1-5 TRBV4-3 - CASSQTGNQPQHF TGCGCCAGCAGCCAGACAGGCAATCAGCCCCAGCATTTT
once TRBJ2-3 TRBV5-6 - CASRAQGSDTQYF TGTGCCAGCAGGGCCCAGGGGTCGGATACGCAGTATTTT
- TRBJ2-2 TRBV7-3 TRBD2 CASSLFRGANTGELFF TGTGCCAGCAGCTTATTTCGGGGGGCGAACACCGGGGAGCTGTTTTTT
- TRBJ2-1 TRBV28 - CASSFDGSGRNEQFF TGTGCCAGCAGTTTTGACGGGTCGGGTCGTAATGAGCAGTTCTTC
many TRBJ2-5 TRBV6-1 - CASSATGKEETQYF TGTGCCAGCAGTGCCACAGGGAAGGAAGAGACCCAGTACTTC
- TRBJ2-7 TRBV4-3 TRBD1 CASSQESGTGGHEQYF TGCGCCAGCAGCCAAGAGAGTGGGACAGGGGGCCACGAGCAGTACTTC
- TRBJ1-2 TRBV7-2 - CASSWWQVGVGGYTF TGTGCCAGCAGCTGGTGGCAGGTGGGAGTAGGCGGCTACACCTTC
- TRBJ2-1 TRBV28 - CASSRPLLSSYNEQFF TGTGCCAGCAGTCGCCCACTCCTGAGCTCCTACAATGAGCAGTTCTTC
- TRBJ2-7 TRBV29-1 TRBD1 CSVNRGPYEQYF TGCAGCGTTAACAGGGGACCCTACGAGCAGTACTTC
- TRBJ1-5 TRBV28 TRBD1 CASRYQGANQPQHF TGTGCCAGCAGGTACCAGGGGGCGAATCAGCCCCAGCATTTT
- TRBJ1-2 TRBV18 TRBD1 CASRGLDYGYTF TGTGCCAGCAGGGGGCTAGACTATGGCTACACCTTC
- TRBJ2-3 TRBV7-3 - CASSLIAGASTDTQYF TGTGCCAGCAGCTTAATTGCGGGGGCTAGCACAGATACGCAGTATTTT
- TRBJ2-1 TRBV29-1 - CSLFRAGGSYNEQFF TGCAGTTTATTCCGGGCAGGGGGGTCCTACAATGAGCAGTTCTTC
- TRBJ1-1 TRBV20-1 TRBD1 CSCTGVAEAFF TGCAGTTGTACAGGGGTTGCTGAAGCTTTCTTT
- TRBJ1-1 TRBV29-1 - CSAGEDTEAFF TGCAGCGCCGGGGAGGACACTGAAGCTTTCTTT
- TRBJ2-5 TRBV9 - CASSVVGGVETQYF TGTGCCAGCAGCGTAGTCGGGGGTGTTGAGACCCAGTACTTC
- TRBJ2-7 TRBV5-1 - CASSLGQEAYEQYF TGCGCCAGCAGCTTGGGGCAAGAAGCCTACGAGCAGTACTTC
- TRBJ2-1 TRBV11-2 TRBD2 CASSPVAGGPGNEQFF TGTGCCAGCAGCCCTGTAGCGGGAGGGCCGGGCAATGAGCAGTTCTTC
- TRBJ2-3 TRBV7-2 TRBD1 CASSFRNQGAETDTQYF TGTGCCAGCAGCTTTAGGAACCAGGGGGCGGAGACAGATACGCAGTATTTT
- TRBJ2-7 TRBV28 TRBD2 CASSSTGTRVSEQYF TGTGCCAGCAGCTCAACCGGGACTAGAGTCTCCGAGCAGTACTTC
- TRBJ2-3 TRBV2 TRBD2 CASMVAGVWPDTQYF TGTGCCAGCATGGTGGCGGGAGTATGGCCAGATACGCAGTATTTT
- TRBJ2-5 TRBV7-6 - CASSSTDKSTQYF TGTGCCAGCAGCTCCACCGACAAATCGACCCAGTACTTC
- TRBJ2-1 TRBV7-3 TRBD2 CASSLSSGSHEQFF TGTGCCAGCAGCTTGTCTAGCGGGAGCCATGAGCAGTTCTTC
few TRBJ2-2 TRBV28 - CASSLPLPSNTGELFF TGTGCCAGCAGTCTTCCTCTACCTTCGAACACCGGGGAGCTGTTTTTT
- TRBJ2-5 TRBV5-1 TRBD2 CASSLVRTSGRVQGETQYF TGCGCCAGCAGCTTGGTTAGGACTAGCGGGAGAGTGCAGGGAGAGACCCAGTACTTC
- TRBJ2-5 TRBV29-1 - CSSVGLQETQYF TGCAGTAGTGTGGGCCTCCAAGAGACCCAGTACTTC
- TRBJ2-1 TRBV27 - CASSFVLGRDNEQFF TGTGCCAGCAGTTTTGTTCTGGGGCGTGACAATGAGCAGTTCTTC